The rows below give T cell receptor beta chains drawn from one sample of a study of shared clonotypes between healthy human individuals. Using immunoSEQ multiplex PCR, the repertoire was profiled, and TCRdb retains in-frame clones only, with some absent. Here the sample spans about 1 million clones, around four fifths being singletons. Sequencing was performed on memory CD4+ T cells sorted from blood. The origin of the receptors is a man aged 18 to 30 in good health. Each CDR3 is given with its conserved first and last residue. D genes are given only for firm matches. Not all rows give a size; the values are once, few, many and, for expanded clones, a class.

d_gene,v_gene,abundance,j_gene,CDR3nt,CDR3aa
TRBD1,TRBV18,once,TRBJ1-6,TGTGCCAGCTCACCAAGGGGGACAGGGAAAAACTCACCCCTCCACTTT,CASSPRGTGKNSPLHF
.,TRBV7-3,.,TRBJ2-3,TGTGCCAGCAGCCCACATACCTCAGATACGCAGTATTTT,CASSPHTSDTQYF
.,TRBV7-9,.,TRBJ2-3,TGTGCCAGCAGCTTAGTGGGAGATCGGGCAGATACGCAGTATTTT,CASSLVGDRADTQYF
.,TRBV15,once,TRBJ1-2,TGTGCCACCAGTTACAACAGCTATGGCTACACCTTC,CATSYNSYGYTF
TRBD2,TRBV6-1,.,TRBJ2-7,TGTGCCAGCAGTCCGGTTGGGACTAGCCCCTACGAGCAGTACTTC,CASSPVGTSPYEQYF
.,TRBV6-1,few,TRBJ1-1,TGTGCCAGCAGTGAAGGCGGCTTCACTGAAGCTTTCTTT,CASSEGGFTEAFF
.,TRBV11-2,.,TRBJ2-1,TGTGCCAGCAGCTTAGACTTGACCCACAATGAGCAGTTCTTC,CASSLDLTHNEQFF
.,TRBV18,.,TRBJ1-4,TGTGCCAGCTCACCGGGGGGAGCCGAGGAAAAACTGTTTTTT,CASSPGGAEEKLFF
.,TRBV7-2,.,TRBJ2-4,TGTGCCAGCAACCAGGGAGGCAAAAACATTCAGTACTTC,CASNQGGKNIQYF
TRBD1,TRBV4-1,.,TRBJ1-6,TGCGCCAGCAGCCAGGCCGGGACAGGGGGCTCTCCCCTCCACTTT,CASSQAGTGGSPLHF
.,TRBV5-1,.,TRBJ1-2,TGCGCCAGCAGCTTGGGGGGAGCGGGAGCTAACTATGGCTACACCTTC,CASSLGGAGANYGYTF
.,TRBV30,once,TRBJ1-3,TGTGCCTGGAGCGCCGGGCAGGGAGCCACCATATATTTT,CAWSAGQGATIYF
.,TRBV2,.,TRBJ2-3,TGTGCCAGCAGTGGGGCAGCCGGTAAGGATACGCAGTATTTT,CASSGAAGKDTQYF
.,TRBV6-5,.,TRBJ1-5,TGTGCCAGCAGTTACGGCAGGCATCAGCCCCAGCATTTT,CASSYGRHQPQHF
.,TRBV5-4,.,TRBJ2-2,TGTGCCAGCAGCGCAGTAGCTACAAGGCCCGACACCGGGGAGCTGTTTTTT,CASSAVATRPDTGELFF
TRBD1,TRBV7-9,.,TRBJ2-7,TGTGCCAGCAGCCGGACAGGGGTGATCCGCGAGCAGTACTTC,CASSRTGVIREQYF
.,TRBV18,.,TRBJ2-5,TGTGCCAGCTCGGCGGTAGTCCAAGAGACCCAGTACTTC,CASSAVVQETQYF
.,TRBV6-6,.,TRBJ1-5,TGTGCCAGCAGAGCCGATCATAGCAATCAGCCCCAGCATTTT,CASRADHSNQPQHF
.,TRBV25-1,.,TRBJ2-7,TGTGCCAGCAGTGAATTTGGGTCCTACGAGCAGTACTTC,CASSEFGSYEQYF
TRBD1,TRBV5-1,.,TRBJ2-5,TGCGCCAGCAGCCCAACCCGGGACAGGGCAGAGACCCAGTACTTC,CASSPTRDRAETQYF
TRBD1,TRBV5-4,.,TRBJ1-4,TGTGCCAGCAGCCTAAAACAGGGGAATAATGAAAAACTGTTTTTT,CASSLKQGNNEKLFF
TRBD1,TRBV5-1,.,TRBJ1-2,TGCGCCAGCAGCCGGACAGGGAACTATGGCTACACCTTC,CASSRTGNYGYTF
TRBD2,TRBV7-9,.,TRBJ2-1,TGTGCCAGCAGCTTAGACCAGCGGGGGGGCCTTTATCACAATGAGCAGTTCTTC,CASSLDQRGGLYHNEQFF
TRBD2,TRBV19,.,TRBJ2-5,TGTGCCAGTAGTATGGGGAGCGGGGCGTCCGGTGAGACCCAGTACTTC,CASSMGSGASGETQYF
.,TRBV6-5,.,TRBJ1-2,TGTGCCAGCAGTTACTCTGGGGGGTTATATGGCTACACCTTC,CASSYSGGLYGYTF
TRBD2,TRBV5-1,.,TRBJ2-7,TGCGCCAGCAGCTTCGGGGGGACTAGCGGGTCCTACGAGCAGTACTTC,CASSFGGTSGSYEQYF
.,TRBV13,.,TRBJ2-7,TGTGCCAGCAGCAGGAACAGGGATAACGAGCAGTACTTC,CASSRNRDNEQYF
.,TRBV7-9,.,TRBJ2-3,TGTGCCAGCAACGTCCAAAGGGGGTTCACAGATACGCAGTATTTT,CASNVQRGFTDTQYF
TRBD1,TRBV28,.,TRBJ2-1,TGTGCCAGCAGTCCTACGGGACAGGGGTACAATGAGCAGTTCTTC,CASSPTGQGYNEQFF
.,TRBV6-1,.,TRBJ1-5,TGTGCCAGCAGTGAAGCGCTTCTGAGGGCGATACAGCCCCAGCATTTT,CASSEALLRAIQPQHF
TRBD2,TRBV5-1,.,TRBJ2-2,TGCGCCAGCAGCTTTAGGCTAGCGGACTTCACCGGGGAGCTGTTTTTT,CASSFRLADFTGELFF
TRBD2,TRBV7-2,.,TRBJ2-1,TGTGCCAGCAGCAATAGCCCCACAGCGGGACCTAACAATGAGCAGTTCTTC,CASSNSPTAGPNNEQFF
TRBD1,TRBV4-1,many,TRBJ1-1,TGCGCCAGCAGCCAGTCGCCCGGGACAGGGCCTGAAGCTTTCTTT,CASSQSPGTGPEAFF
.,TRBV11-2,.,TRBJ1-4,TGTGCCAGCAGCTTCGGCGTTCGTAATGAAAAACTGTTTTTT,CASSFGVRNEKLFF
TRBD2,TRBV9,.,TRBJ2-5,TGTGCCAGCAGCGTAGGGCAAGCGGGGGACCCACAAGAGACCCAGTACTTC,CASSVGQAGDPQETQYF
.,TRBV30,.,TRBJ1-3,TGTGCCTGGAACCGAGGTACAGACGGAAACACCATATATTTT,CAWNRGTDGNTIYF
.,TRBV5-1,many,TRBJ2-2,TGCGCCAGCAGCGTGCTAGAAGGGGCGGTCGGGGAGCTGTTTTTT,CASSVLEGAVGELFF
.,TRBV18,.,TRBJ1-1,TGTGCCAGCTCACCTTTCGGACGGTATGAAGCTTTCTTT,CASSPFGRYEAFF
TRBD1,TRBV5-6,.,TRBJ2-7,TGTGCCAGCAGCTTGCCGGGACAGGGTGGATACGAGCAGTACTTC,CASSLPGQGGYEQYF
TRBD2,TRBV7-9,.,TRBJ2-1,TGTGCCAGTAGCATGGGCGGGGGGATCTACAATGAGCAGTTCTTC,CASSMGGGIYNEQFF
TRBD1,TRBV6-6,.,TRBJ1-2,TGTGCCAGCAGTTTCGACAGGGGATCTGGCTACACCTTC,CASSFDRGSGYTF
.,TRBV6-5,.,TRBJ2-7,TGTGCCAGCGGATACCCGGGACAATTGGAGCAGTACTTC,CASGYPGQLEQYF
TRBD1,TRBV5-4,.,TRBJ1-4,TGTGCCAGCAGCCAGGACAGGGCGGCAGTATCTGAAAAACTGTTTTTT,CASSQDRAAVSEKLFF
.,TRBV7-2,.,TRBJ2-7,TGTGCCAGCAGCTTTAGACCAGCGATCGAGCAGTACTTC,CASSFRPAIEQYF
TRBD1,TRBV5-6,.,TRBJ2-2,TGTGCCAGCAGCCCCAACCTAGGGGGCAGGGCCACCGGGGAGCTGTTTTTT,CASSPNLGGRATGELFF
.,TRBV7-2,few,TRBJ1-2,TGTGCCAGCAGCTTACAGGGGACTTCTAACTATGGCTACACCTTC,CASSLQGTSNYGYTF
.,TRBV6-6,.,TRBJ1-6,TGTGCCAGCAACTCGGGACAAATCTCCTATAATTCACCCCTCCACTTT,CASNSGQISYNSPLHF
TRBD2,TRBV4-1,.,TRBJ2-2,TGCGCCAGCAGCCAAGTACTTACGCGGGAGGGAACCGGGGAGCTGTTTTTT,CASSQVLTREGTGELFF
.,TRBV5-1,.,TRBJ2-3,TGCGCCAGCAGCCCGATGAAACGGGCCACAGATACGCAGTATTTT,CASSPMKRATDTQYF
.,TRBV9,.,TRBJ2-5,TGTGCCAGCACCACCCTTACTTCCGGCGGCAGGGAGACCCAGTACTTC,CASTTLTSGGRETQYF
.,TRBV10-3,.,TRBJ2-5,TGTGCCATCAGTGCCTCGACAGCTGGGGAGACCCAGTACTTC,CAISASTAGETQYF
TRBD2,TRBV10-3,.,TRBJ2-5,TGTGCCATCAATAGCGGGGGGGAGAAAGAGACCCAGTACTTC,CAINSGGEKETQYF
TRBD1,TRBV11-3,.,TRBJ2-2,TGTGCCAGCAGCTTAGTTGGGGCAGGGGGAACGAACACCGGGGAGCTGTTTTTT,CASSLVGAGGTNTGELFF